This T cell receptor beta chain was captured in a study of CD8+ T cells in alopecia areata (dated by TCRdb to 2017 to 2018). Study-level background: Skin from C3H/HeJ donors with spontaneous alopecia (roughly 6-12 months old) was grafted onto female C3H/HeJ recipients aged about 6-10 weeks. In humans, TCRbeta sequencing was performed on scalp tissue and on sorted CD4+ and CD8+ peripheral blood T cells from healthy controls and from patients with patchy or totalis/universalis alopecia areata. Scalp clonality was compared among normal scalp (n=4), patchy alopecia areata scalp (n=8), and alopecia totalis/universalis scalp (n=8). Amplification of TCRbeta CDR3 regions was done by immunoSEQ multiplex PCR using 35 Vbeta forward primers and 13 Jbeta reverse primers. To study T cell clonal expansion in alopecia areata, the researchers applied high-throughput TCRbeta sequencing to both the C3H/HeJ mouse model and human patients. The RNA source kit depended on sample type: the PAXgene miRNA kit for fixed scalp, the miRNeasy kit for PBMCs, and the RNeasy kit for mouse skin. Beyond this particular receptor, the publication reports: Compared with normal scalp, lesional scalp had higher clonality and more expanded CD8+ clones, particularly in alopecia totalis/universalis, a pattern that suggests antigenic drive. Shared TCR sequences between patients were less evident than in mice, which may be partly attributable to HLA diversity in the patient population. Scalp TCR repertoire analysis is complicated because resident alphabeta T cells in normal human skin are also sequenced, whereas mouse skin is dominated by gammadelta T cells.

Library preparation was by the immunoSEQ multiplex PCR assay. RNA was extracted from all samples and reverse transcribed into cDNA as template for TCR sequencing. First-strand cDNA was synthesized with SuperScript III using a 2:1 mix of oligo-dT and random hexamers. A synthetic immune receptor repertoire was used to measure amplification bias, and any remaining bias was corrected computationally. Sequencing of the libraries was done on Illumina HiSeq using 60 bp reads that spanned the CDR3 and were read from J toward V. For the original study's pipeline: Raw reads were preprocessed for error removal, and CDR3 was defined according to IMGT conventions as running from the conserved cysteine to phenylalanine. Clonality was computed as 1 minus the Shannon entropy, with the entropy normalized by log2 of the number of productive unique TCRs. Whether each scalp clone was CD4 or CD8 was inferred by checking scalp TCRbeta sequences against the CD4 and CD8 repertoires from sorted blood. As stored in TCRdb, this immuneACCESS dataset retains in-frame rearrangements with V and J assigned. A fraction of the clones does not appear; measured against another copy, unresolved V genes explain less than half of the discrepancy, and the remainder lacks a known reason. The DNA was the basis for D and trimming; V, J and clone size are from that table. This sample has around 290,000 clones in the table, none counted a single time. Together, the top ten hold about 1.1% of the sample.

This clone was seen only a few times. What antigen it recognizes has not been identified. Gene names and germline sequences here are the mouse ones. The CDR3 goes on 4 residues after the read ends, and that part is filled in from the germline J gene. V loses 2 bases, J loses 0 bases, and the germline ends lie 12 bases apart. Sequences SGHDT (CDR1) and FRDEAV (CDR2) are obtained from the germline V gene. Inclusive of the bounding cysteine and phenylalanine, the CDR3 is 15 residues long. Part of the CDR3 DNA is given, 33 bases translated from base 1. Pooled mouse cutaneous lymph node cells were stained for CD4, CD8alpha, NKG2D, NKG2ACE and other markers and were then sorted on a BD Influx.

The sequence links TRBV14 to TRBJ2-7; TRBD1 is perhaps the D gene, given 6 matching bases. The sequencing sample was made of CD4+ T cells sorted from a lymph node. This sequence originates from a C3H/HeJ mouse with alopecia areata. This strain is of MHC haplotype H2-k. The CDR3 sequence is CASSFWGQSSYEQYF. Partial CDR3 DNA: TGTGCCAGCAGTTTTTGGGGACAAAGCTCCTAT. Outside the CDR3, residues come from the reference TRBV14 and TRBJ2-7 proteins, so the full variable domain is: EAGVTQSPRYAVLQEGQAVSFWCDPISGHDTLYWYQQPRDQGPQLLVYFRDEAVIDNSQLPSDRFSAVRPKGTNSTLKIQSAKQGDTATYLCASSFWGQSSYEQYFGPGTRLTVL.